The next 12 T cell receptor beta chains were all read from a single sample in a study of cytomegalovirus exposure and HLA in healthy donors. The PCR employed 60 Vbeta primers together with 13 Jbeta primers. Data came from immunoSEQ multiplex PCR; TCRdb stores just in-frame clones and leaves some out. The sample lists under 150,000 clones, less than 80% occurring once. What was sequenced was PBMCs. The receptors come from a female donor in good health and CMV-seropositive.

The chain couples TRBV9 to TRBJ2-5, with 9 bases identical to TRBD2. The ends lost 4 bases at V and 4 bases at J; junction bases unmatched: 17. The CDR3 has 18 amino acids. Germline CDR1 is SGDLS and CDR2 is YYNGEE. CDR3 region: CASSMTERAGGPGETQYF. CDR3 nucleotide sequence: TGTGCCAGCAGCATGACGGAAAGAGCGGGGGGCCCAGGAGAGACCCAGTACTTC.

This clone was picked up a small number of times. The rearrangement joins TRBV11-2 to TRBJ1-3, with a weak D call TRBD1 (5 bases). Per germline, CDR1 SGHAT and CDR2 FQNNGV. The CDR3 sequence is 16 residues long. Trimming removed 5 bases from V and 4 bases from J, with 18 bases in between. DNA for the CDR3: TGTGCCAGCAGCCCCCGAGAAGGGGCAAGGGGAAACACCATATATTTT. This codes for CASSPREGARGNTIYF.

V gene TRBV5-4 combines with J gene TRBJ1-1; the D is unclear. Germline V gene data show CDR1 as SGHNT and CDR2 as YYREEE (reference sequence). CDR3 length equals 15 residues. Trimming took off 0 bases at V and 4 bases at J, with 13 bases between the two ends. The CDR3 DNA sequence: TGTGCCAGCAGCTTGGCGGTCAGGTCTGGCACTGAAGCTTTCTTT. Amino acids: CASSLAVRSGTEAFF.

In DNA form, the CDR3 reads TGTGCCAGCAGTTATAACAGGAGAACTGAAGCTTTCTTT. Translated, it gives CASSYNRRTEAFF. V usage is TRBV6-5 and J usage is TRBJ1-1; D is possibly TRBD1 (5 bases). Trimming left V 3 bases short and J 5 bases short, with 10 bases between. Germline loops: CDR1 MNHEY, CDR2 SVGAGI. The CDR3 contains 13 residues.

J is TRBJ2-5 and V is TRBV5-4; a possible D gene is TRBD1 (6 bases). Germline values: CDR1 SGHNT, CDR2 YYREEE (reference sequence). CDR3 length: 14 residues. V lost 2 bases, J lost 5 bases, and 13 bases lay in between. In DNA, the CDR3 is TGTGCCAGCAGCTTAACACAGGGCCGTGAGACCCAGTACTTC. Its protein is CASSLTQGRETQYF.

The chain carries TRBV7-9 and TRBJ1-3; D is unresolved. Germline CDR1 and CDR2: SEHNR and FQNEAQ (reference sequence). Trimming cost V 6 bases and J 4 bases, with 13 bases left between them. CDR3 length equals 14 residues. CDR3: CASRKFSGGNTIYF. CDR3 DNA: TGTGCCAGCAGAAAATTCTCGGGGGGAAACACCATATATTTT.

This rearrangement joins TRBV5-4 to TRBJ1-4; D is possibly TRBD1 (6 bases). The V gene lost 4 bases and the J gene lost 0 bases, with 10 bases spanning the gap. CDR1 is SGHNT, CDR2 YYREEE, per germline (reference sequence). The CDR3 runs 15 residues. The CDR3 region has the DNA TGTGCCAGCAGCACCAAGGGGGCAACTAATGAAAAACTGTTTTTT. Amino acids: CASSTKGATNEKLFF.

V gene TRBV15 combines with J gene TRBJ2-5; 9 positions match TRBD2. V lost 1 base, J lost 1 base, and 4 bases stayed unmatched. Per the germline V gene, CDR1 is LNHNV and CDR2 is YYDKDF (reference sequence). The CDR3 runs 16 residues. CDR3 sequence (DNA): TGTGCCACCAGCAGAGTTAGCGGGGGCTCCCAAGAGACCCAGTACTTC. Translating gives CATSRVSGGSQETQYF.

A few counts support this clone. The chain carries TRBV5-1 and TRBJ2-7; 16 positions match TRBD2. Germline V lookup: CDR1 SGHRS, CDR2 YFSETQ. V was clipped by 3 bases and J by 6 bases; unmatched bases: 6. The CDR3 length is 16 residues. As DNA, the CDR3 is TGCGCCAGCAGCTGGGGACTAGCGGGAGGGCCGGGCGAGCAGTACTTC. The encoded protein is CASSWGLAGGPGEQYF.

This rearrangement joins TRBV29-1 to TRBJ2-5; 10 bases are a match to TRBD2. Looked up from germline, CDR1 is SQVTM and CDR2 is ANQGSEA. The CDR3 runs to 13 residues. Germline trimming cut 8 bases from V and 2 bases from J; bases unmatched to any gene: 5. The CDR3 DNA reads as TGCAGCTCTGCTAGCGGGAGTCAAGAGACCCAGTACTTC. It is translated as CSSASGSQETQYF.

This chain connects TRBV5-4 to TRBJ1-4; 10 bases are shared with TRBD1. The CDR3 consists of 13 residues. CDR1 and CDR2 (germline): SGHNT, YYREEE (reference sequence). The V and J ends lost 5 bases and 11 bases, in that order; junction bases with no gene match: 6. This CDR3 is CASRPGTGDKLFF. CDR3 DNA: TGTGCCAGCAGACCCGGGACAGGGGACAAACTGTTTTTT.

CDR3 amino acids: CASSRRVAGTGELFF. The DNA for the CDR3 is TGTGCCAGCAGCCGACGGGTAGCGGGCACCGGGGAGCTGTTTTTT. The chain joins TRBV7-8 to TRBJ2-2; 7 bases agree with TRBD2. The germline gives CDR1 SGHVS, CDR2 FQNEAQ. This CDR3 has 15 residues. Trimming at V came to 5 bases and at J to 4 bases, leaving 7 bases not matched to a gene.